This is a list of T cell receptor beta chains from one sample in a study of blood T cell repertoires in COVID-19. The assay was immunoSEQ multiplex PCR, and TCRdb's table has in-frame clones only and misses some. The repertoire includes tens of thousands of clones, about 82% of them detected once, and roughly 5.7% sits in the top ten. The sample comprised peripheral blood. All receptors derive from a man aged 65 to 79 with acute or convalescent COVID-19. The CDR3 runs from the conserved cysteine through the conserved F or W. Fields, in order: V gene, J gene, clone size, CDR3 length, D gene, CDR3 protein, CDR3 DNA. D genes are given only for firm matches. Clone size appears in some rows only: once, few, many, or a class for an expanded clone.

V gene: TRBV11-1; J gene: TRBJ2-3; clone size: NA; CDR3 length: 18; D gene: NA; CDR3 protein: CASSLALYSIGVADTQYF; CDR3 DNA: TGTGCCAGCAGCTTAGCGTTGTACTCCATCGGTGTGGCAGATACGCAGTATTTT
V gene: TRBV5-1; J gene: TRBJ2-2; clone size: NA; CDR3 length: 15; D gene: NA; CDR3 protein: CASSLGLDQSGELFF; CDR3 DNA: TGCGCCAGCAGCTTGGGACTAGATCAATCCGGGGAGCTGTTTTTT
V gene: TRBV18; J gene: TRBJ2-7; clone size: once; CDR3 length: 17; D gene: TRBD2; CDR3 protein: CASSPLASGGPSYEQYF; CDR3 DNA: TGTGCCAGCTCACCACTCGCTAGCGGGGGGCCTTCCTACGAGCAGTACTTC
V gene: TRBV20-1; J gene: TRBJ2-5; clone size: NA; CDR3 length: 11; D gene: NA; CDR3 protein: CSAPLGGTQYF; CDR3 DNA: TGCAGTGCCCCCCTGGGGGGGACCCAGTACTTC
V gene: TRBV4-1; J gene: TRBJ2-1; clone size: NA; CDR3 length: 17; D gene: TRBD2; CDR3 protein: CASSRSGTSGPLGEQFF; CDR3 DNA: TGCGCCAGCAGCCGTTCCGGGACTAGCGGACCTCTTGGTGAGCAGTTCTTC
V gene: TRBV5-1; J gene: TRBJ2-2; clone size: NA; CDR3 length: 16; D gene: TRBD1; CDR3 protein: CASSATWTGRSGELFF; CDR3 DNA: TGCGCCAGCAGCGCAACCTGGACAGGACGGTCCGGGGAGCTGTTTTTT
V gene: TRBV6-5; J gene: TRBJ1-1; clone size: NA; CDR3 length: 14; D gene: NA; CDR3 protein: CASLPPWASTEAFF; CDR3 DNA: TGTGCCAGCCTCCCCCCTTGGGCGAGCACTGAAGCTTTCTTT
V gene: TRBV3-1/TRBV3-2; J gene: TRBJ2-1; clone size: NA; CDR3 length: 15; D gene: NA; CDR3 protein: CASSRLPNSYNEQFF; CDR3 DNA: TGTGCCAGCAGCCGTCTACCGAACTCCTACAATGAGCAGTTCTTC
V gene: TRBV19; J gene: TRBJ2-2; clone size: NA; CDR3 length: 15; D gene: NA; CDR3 protein: CASRGTPTNTGELFF; CDR3 DNA: TGTGCCAGTAGAGGGACACCCACGAACACCGGGGAGCTGTTTTTT
V gene: TRBV2; J gene: TRBJ1-2; clone size: NA; CDR3 length: 15; D gene: NA; CDR3 protein: CASSEALRVYYGYTF; CDR3 DNA: TGTGCCAGCAGTGAAGCGCTTCGGGTCTACTATGGCTACACCTTC
V gene: TRBV20-1; J gene: TRBJ2-5; clone size: NA; CDR3 length: 16; D gene: TRBD1; CDR3 protein: CSATDPRGLHGETQYF; CDR3 DNA: TGCAGTGCTACTGACCCCAGGGGGCTCCATGGGGAGACCCAGTACTTC
V gene: TRBV28; J gene: TRBJ1-1; clone size: NA; CDR3 length: 14; D gene: NA; CDR3 protein: CASSLWTTNTEAFF; CDR3 DNA: TGTGCCAGCAGTTTATGGACAACGAACACTGAAGCTTTCTTT
V gene: TRBV15; J gene: TRBJ1-6; clone size: NA; CDR3 length: 17; D gene: NA; CDR3 protein: CATSRETRVGAGSPLHF; CDR3 DNA: TGTGCCACCAGCAGAGAGACAAGGGTGGGGGCTGGTTCACCCCTCCACTTT
V gene: TRBV7-3; J gene: TRBJ2-2; clone size: NA; CDR3 length: 19; D gene: TRBD2; CDR3 protein: CASSPFASSGGANTGELFF; CDR3 DNA: TGTGCCAGCAGCCCTTTTGCGTCTAGCGGGGGGGCGAACACCGGGGAGCTGTTTTTT
V gene: TRBV16; J gene: TRBJ1-5; clone size: NA; CDR3 length: 19; D gene: TRBD1; CDR3 protein: CASSQSGGTGRRGNQPQHF; CDR3 DNA: TGTGCCAGCAGCCAATCGGGAGGGACAGGTAGACGCGGCAATCAGCCCCAGCATTTT
V gene: TRBV18; J gene: TRBJ2-7; clone size: medium-sized; CDR3 length: 14; D gene: NA; CDR3 protein: CASSPGGFYYEQYF; CDR3 DNA: TGTGCCAGCTCACCAGGGGGGTTCTACTACGAGCAGTACTTC
V gene: TRBV19; J gene: TRBJ2-3; clone size: NA; CDR3 length: 15; D gene: NA; CDR3 protein: CASTRTTFFTDTQYF; CDR3 DNA: TGTGCCAGTACCCGGACTACCTTTTTCACAGATACGCAGTATTTT
V gene: TRBV15; J gene: TRBJ2-7; clone size: NA; CDR3 length: 14; D gene: TRBD1; CDR3 protein: CATSRGDSSYEQYF; CDR3 DNA: TGTGCCACCAGCAGAGGGGACAGTTCCTACGAGCAGTACTTC
V gene: TRBV28; J gene: TRBJ2-3; clone size: NA; CDR3 length: 13; D gene: NA; CDR3 protein: CASSFLSPDTQYF; CDR3 DNA: TGTGCCAGCAGTTTCTTGTCCCCAGATACGCAGTATTTT
V gene: TRBV18; J gene: TRBJ2-7; clone size: NA; CDR3 length: 13; D gene: NA; CDR3 protein: CASSPGQFIEQYF; CDR3 DNA: TGTGCCAGCTCACCCGGACAGTTTATCGAGCAGTACTTC
V gene: TRBV28; J gene: TRBJ1-5; clone size: NA; CDR3 length: 12; D gene: NA; CDR3 protein: CASESNNQPQHF; CDR3 DNA: TGTGCCAGCGAGTCAAACAATCAGCCCCAGCATTTT